A selection of T cell receptor beta chains follows, all from one sample in a study of blood T cell repertoires in COVID-19. Here immunoSEQ multiplex PCR was the method, and the copy in TCRdb shows in-frame clones only, minus some. The table has tens of thousands of clones, approximately 85% seen once. Sequenced sample: peripheral blood. These receptors were obtained from a human donor in a cohort sampled during active COVID-19. The CDR3 runs from the conserved cysteine through the conserved F or W. Fields, in order: clone size, V gene, J gene, CDR3 protein. Some rows have no size entry. The others give once, few or many, or a class for an expanded clone.

NA	TRBV3-1/TRBV3-2	TRBJ1-1	CASSPQGATEAFF
NA	TRBV29-1	TRBJ2-5	CSVEAQDTGETQYF
NA	TRBV5-1	TRBJ2-3	CASSLVGTGFSDTQYF
once	TRBV21-1	TRBJ2-3	CASRKGGQGARDTQYF
NA	TRBV6-6	TRBJ1-4	CASSIPTEGGEKLFF
NA	TRBV5-1	TRBJ1-6	CASSSGQNYNSPLHF
NA	TRBV20-1	TRBJ2-1	CSASPESSYNEQFF
NA	TRBV27	TRBJ1-1	CASRRQGRDNTEAFF
few	TRBV7-9	TRBJ1-4	CASSISTGANEKLFF
NA	TRBV10-3	TRBJ1-2	CAIGEGDYGYTF
NA	TRBV11-2	TRBJ2-2	CASSSGRAYTGELFF
NA	TRBV19	TRBJ1-2	CATFQAPGKGPIYGYTF
NA	TRBV5-1	TRBJ2-1	CASSTGTGGVRIYNEQFF
NA	TRBV27	TRBJ1-1	CASSVKAGNTEAFF
NA	TRBV3-1/TRBV3-2	TRBJ2-3	CASSHGQGRTDTQYF
few	TRBV11-3	TRBJ1-1	CASRPAGYHTEAFF
NA	TRBV5-4	TRBJ2-1	CASSPSTGRALHEQFF
NA	TRBV7-2	TRBJ2-2	CASRHRNTGELFF
NA	TRBV2	TRBJ2-5	CASRGQGMETQYF
NA	TRBV20-1	TRBJ2-1	CSAPRYNEQFF
NA	TRBV18	TRBJ2-7	CASSAKDRAYEQYF
NA	TRBV4-3	TRBJ2-1	CASSQGDFLISGVDEQFF
few	TRBV7-3	TRBJ1-1	CASSIQGGTEAFF
once	TRBV11-3	TRBJ2-7	CASSPATDVRVHEQYF
once	TRBV9	TRBJ2-3	CASSVAAYTDTQYF
few	TRBV2	TRBJ2-5	CASTPGWAQETQYF
NA	TRBV7-9	TRBJ1-5	CASRHVGADGNQPQHF
few	TRBV24-1	TRBJ1-2	CATSDGQGHGYTF
NA	TRBV28	TRBJ1-2	CASRGQGYGYTF
NA	TRBV4-1	TRBJ1-1	CASSQDPQVLLYTEAFF
once	TRBV12-5	TRBJ2-7	CASGRTGGYEQYF
NA	TRBV2	TRBJ1-5	CASSLRVNQPQHF
NA	TRBV3-1/TRBV3-2	TRBJ1-1	CASSLDPGKNTEAFF
NA	TRBV28	TRBJ2-7	CASSWRDRGLLF
NA	TRBV5-6	TRBJ1-2	CASTSRGRYLFYGYTF
NA	TRBV30	TRBJ1-4	CAWKTQGGNEKLFF
NA	TRBV3-1/TRBV3-2	TRBJ2-1	CASSQDATRLAGDNEQFF
NA	TRBV7-3	TRBJ2-3	CASSFLGNTDTQYF
NA	TRBV6-1	TRBJ1-2	CASSEGGSLRGYTF
NA	TRBV24-1	TRBJ2-2	CATSDSGTGFGELFF
NA	TRBV5-6	TRBJ2-3	CASSIVGRRGQRADTQYF
NA	TRBV5-4	TRBJ2-7	CASSLEGGKNYEQYF
NA	TRBV28	TRBJ1-5	CASTTRTGAQPQHF
NA	TRBV2	TRBJ2-1	CASRLTGNNEQFF
NA	TRBV27	TRBJ2-1	CASSLGSSNSYNEQFF